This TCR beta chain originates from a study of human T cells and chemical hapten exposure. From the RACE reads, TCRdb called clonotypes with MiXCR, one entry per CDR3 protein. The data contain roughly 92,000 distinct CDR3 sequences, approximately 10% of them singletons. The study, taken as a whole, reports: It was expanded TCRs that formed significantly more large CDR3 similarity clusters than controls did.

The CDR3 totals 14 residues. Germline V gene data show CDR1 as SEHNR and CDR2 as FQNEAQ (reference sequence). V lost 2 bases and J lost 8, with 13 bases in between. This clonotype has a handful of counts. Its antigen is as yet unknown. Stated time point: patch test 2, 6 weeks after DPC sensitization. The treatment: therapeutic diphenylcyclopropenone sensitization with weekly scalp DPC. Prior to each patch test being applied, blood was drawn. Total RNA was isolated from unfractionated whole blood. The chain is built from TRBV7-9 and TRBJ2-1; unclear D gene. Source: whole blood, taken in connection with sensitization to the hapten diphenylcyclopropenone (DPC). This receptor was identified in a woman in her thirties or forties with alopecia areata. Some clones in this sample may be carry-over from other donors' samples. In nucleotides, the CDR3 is TGTGCCAGCAGCTTACCCCTTGGTGGAGATGAGCAGTTCTTC. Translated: CASSLPLGGDEQFF. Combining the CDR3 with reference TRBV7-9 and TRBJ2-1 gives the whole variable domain DTGVSQNPRHKITKRGQNVTFRCDPISEHNRLYWYRQTLGQGPEFLTYFQNEAQLEKSRLLSDRFSAERPKGSFSTLEIQRTEQGDSAMYLCASSLPLGGDEQFFGPGTRLTVL.